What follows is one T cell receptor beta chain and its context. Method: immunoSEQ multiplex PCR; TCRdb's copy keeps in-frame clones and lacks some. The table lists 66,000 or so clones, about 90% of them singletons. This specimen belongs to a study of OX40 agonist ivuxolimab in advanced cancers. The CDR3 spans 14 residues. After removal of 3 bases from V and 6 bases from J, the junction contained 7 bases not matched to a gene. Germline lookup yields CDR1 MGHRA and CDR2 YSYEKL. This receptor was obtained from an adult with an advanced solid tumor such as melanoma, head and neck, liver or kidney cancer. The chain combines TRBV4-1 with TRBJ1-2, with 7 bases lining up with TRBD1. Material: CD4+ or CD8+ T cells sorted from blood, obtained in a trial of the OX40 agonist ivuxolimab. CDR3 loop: CASSHDRALNGYTF. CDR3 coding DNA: TGCGCCAGCAGCCACGACAGGGCTCTAAATGGCTACACCTTC.